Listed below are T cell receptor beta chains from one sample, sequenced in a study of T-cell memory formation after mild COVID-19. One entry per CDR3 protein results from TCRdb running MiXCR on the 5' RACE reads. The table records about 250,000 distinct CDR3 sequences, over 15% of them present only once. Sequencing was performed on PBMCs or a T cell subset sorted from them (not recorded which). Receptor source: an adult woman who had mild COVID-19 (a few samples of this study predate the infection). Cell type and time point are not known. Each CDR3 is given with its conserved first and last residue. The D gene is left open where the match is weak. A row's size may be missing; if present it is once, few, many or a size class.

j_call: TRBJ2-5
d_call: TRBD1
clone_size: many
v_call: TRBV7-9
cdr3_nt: TGTGCCAGCAGCCCGACAGGGTTAGCGACCCAGTACTTC
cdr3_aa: CASSPTGLATQYF

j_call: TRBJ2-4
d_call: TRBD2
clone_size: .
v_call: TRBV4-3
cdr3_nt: TGCGCCAGCAGCCAAGGTTCACTAGCGGGAGGAGCCAAAAACATTCAGTACTTC
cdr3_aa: CASSQGSLAGGAKNIQYF

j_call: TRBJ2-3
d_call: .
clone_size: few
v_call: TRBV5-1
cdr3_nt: TGCGCCAGCAGCTTGTCAGAGTACACAGATACGCAGTATTTT
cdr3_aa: CASSLSEYTDTQYF

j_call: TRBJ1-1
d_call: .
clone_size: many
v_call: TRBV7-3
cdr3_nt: TGTGCCAGCAGCGCAACTATAACAAACCAAGCTTTCTTT
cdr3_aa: CASSATITNQAFF

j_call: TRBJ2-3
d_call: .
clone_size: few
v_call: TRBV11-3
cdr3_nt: TGTGCCAGCAGCTTAGGCCCTGACCGGGGTTTAAATACGCAGTATTTT
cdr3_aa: CASSLGPDRGLNTQYF

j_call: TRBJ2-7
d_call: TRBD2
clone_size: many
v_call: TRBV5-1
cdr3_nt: TGCGCCAGCAGCCTAGAGCGGGGACCCGCCTACGAGCAGTACTTC
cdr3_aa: CASSLERGPAYEQYF

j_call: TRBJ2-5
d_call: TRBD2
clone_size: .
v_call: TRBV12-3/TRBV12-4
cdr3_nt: TGTGCCAGCAGTTTAAGCGGGGCCAGCGCGGAGACCCAGTACTTC
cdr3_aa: CASSLSGASAETQYF

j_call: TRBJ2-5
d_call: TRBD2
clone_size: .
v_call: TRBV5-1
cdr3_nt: TGCGCCAGCAGCTGGAGACTAGCAGATCAAGAGACCCAGTACTTC
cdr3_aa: CASSWRLADQETQYF

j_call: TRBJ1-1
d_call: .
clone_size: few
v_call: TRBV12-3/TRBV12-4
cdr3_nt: TGTGCCAGCAGCCGCAGGGTGAACACTGAAGCTTTCTTT
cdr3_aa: CASSRRVNTEAFF

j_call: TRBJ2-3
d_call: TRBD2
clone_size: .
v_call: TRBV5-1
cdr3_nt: TGCGCCAGCAGCGCGGGAGGAGGGGCAGATACGCAGTATTTT
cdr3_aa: CASSAGGGADTQYF

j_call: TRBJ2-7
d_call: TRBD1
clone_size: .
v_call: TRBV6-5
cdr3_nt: TGTGCCAGCAGACCGACAGGGGGCATCGGCTACGAGCAGTACTTC
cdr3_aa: CASRPTGGIGYEQYF

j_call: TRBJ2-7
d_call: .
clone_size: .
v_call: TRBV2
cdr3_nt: TGTGCCAGCAGTGGTGAGTGGACCTACGAGCAGTACTTC
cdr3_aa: CASSGEWTYEQYF

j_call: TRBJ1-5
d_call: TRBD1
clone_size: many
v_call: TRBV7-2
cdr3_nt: TGTGCCAGCAGCTTAACAGGGGGCGCGGGAGGCAGTCAGCCCCAGCATTTT
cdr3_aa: CASSLTGGAGGSQPQHF

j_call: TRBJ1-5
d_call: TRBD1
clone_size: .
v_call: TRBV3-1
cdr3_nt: TGTGCCAGCAGCAGGGGGACAGGGCATCAGCCCCAGCATTTT
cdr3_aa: CASSRGTGHQPQHF

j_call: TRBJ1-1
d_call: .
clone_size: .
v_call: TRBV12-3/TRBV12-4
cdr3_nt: TGTGCCAGCAGACGTTCCACAGGGAACACTGAAGCTTTCTTT
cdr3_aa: CASRRSTGNTEAFF

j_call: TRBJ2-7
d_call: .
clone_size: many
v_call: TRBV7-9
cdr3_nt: TGTGCCAGCAGCCCTCCGTTTGTGGGGGGCGGGTCCTACGAGCAGTACTTC
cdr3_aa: CASSPPFVGGGSYEQYF

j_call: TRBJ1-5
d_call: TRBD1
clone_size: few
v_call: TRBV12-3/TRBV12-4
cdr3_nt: TGTGCCAGCAGGGCTACAGGGGGCGGCAATCAGCCCCAGCATTTT
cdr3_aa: CASRATGGGNQPQHF

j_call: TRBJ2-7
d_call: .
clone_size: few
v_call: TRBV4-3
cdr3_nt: TGCGCCAGCAGCCAAGCGAGAGGTGTCTCCTACGAGCAGTACTTC
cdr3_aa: CASSQARGVSYEQYF

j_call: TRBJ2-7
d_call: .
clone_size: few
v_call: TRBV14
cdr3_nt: TGTGCCAGCAGCCAGGCTTGGTCTGAGCAGTACTTC
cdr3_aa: CASSQAWSEQYF

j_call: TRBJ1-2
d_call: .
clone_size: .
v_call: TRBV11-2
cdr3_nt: TGTGCCAGCAGCTTAGGCCAGGGTTACTCATATGGCTACACCTTC
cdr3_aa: CASSLGQGYSYGYTF

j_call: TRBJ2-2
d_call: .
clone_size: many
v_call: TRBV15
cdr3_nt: TGTGCCACCAGCAGAGAAGCTAGCCTCGACACCGGGGAGCTGTTTTTT
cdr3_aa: CATSREASLDTGELFF

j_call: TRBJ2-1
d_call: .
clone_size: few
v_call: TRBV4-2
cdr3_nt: TGTGCCAGCAGCCAAGATAGACGGGAGTCCTTCGATGAGCAGTTCTTC
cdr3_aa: CASSQDRRESFDEQFF

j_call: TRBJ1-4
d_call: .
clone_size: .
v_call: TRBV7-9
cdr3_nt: TGTGCCAGCAGCTTATGGAGACAGAGTAATGAAAAACTGTTTTTT
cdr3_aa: CASSLWRQSNEKLFF

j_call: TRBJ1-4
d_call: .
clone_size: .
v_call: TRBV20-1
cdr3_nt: TGCAGTGCTAAGCAGGGAGTATACGAAAAACTGTTTTTT
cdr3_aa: CSAKQGVYEKLFF

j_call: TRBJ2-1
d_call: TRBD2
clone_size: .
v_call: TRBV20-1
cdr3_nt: TGCAGTGCTAGACCGGGACTAGCCCTCCGGAAACACAATGAGCAGTTCTTC
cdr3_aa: CSARPGLALRKHNEQFF

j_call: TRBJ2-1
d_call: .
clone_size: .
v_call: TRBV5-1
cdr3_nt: TGCGCCAGCAGCCCCCCGGTGTCAGGTAATCCGAACAATGAGCAGTTCTTC
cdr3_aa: CASSPPVSGNPNNEQFF

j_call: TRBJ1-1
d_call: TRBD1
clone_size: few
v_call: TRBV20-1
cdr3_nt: TGCAGTGCCGGGACAGGGAGGAACACTGAAGCTTTCTTT
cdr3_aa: CSAGTGRNTEAFF

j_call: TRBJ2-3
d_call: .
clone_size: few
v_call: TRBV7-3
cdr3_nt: TGTGCCAGCAACAAAGGGGGGCTCCCCACAGATACGCAGTATTTT
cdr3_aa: CASNKGGLPTDTQYF

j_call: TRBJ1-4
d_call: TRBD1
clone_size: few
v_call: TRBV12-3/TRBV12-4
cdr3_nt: TGTGCCAGCAGTCAGTGGACAGGGGATGAAAAACTGTTTTTT
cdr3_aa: CASSQWTGDEKLFF

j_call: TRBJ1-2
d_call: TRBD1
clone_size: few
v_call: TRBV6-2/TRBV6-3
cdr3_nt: TGTGCCAGCAGAAGAACTACAGGGGACTATGGCTACACCTTC
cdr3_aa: CASRRTTGDYGYTF

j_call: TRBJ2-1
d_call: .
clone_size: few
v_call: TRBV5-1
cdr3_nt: TGCGCCAGCAGCCACCGGCAGGGTGGCTCCTACAATGAGCAGTTCTTC
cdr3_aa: CASSHRQGGSYNEQFF

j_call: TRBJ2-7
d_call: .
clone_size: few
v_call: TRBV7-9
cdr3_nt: TGTGCCAGCAGCTTAGCAGGGCCTAGGGAGCAGTACTTC
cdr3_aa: CASSLAGPREQYF

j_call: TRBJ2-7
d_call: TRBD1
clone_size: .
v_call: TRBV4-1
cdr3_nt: TGCGCCAGCAGCCAAGATAGGGACAGGCTATACGAGCAGTACTTC
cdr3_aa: CASSQDRDRLYEQYF

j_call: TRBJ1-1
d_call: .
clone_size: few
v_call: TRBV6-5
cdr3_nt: TGTGCCAGCAGTTACCTGGGGTGGAGTATGAACACTGAAGCTTTCTTT
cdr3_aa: CASSYLGWSMNTEAFF

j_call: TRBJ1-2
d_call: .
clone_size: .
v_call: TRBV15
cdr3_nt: TGTGCCACCAGCAGAGGGGGGGACAACTATGGCTACACCTTC
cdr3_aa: CATSRGGDNYGYTF

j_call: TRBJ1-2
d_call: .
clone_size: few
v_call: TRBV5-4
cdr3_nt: TGTGCCAGCAGCACCCAATGGCAGGGTAATGGCTACACCTTC
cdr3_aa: CASSTQWQGNGYTF

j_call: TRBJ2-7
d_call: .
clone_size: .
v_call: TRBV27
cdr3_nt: TGTGCCACCACCCCGTTTGGAGGGCCCACCTACGAGCAGTACTTC
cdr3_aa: CATTPFGGPTYEQYF

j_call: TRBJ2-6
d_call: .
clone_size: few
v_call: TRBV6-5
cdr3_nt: TGTGCCAGCAGTTACTGGGGGAGCGCTGGGGCCAACGTCCTGACTTTC
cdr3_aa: CASSYWGSAGANVLTF

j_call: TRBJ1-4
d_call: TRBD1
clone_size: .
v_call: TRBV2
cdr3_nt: TGTGCCAGCAGAACTCAGGGGGCAACTAATGAAAAACTGTTTTTT
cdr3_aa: CASRTQGATNEKLFF

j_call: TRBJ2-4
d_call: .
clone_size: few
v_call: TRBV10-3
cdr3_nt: TGTGCCATCAAGAGAGAGGGGACGGACATTCAGTACTTC
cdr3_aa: CAIKREGTDIQYF

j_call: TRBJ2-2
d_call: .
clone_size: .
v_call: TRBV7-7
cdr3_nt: TGTGCCAGCAGTAGGGCAAGAGAGGGGGAAGTGGACACCGGGGAGCTGTTTTTT
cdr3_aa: CASSRAREGEVDTGELFF

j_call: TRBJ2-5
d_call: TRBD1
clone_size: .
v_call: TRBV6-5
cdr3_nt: TGTGCCAGCAGTTACTCGACAGGGCAAGAGACCCAGTACTTC
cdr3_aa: CASSYSTGQETQYF

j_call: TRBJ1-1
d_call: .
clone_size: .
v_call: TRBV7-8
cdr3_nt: TGTGCCAGCAGCTTACGTTGGCGGGACACTGAAGCTTTCTTT
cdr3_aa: CASSLRWRDTEAFF

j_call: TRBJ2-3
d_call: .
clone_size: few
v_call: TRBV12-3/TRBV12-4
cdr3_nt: TGTGCCAGCACCGGACAACACGAGGCTACAGATACGCAGTATTTT
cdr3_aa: CASTGQHEATDTQYF

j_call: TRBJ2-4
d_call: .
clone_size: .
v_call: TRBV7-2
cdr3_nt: TGTGCCAGCAGCCCCGGACAGCAGAAAAACATTCAGTACTTC
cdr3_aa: CASSPGQQKNIQYF

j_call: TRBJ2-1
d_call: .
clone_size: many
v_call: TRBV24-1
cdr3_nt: TGTGCCACCAGTGACTACAATGAGCAGTTCTTC
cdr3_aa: CATSDYNEQFF

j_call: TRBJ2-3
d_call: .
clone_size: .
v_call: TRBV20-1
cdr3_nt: TGCAGTGCTAGTGGACCGGCAGATACGCAGTATTTT
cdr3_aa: CSASGPADTQYF

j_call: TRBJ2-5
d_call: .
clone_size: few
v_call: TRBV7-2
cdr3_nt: TGTGCCAGCAGCCCAGGGAGGGGGGAGACCCAGTACTTC
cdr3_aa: CASSPGRGETQYF

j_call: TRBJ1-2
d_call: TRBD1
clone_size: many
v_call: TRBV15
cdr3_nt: TGTGCCACCAGCTTCTCAACCGGGACAGGTGGCTACACCTTC
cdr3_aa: CATSFSTGTGGYTF